This T cell receptor (beta chain) was captured in a study of OX40 agonist ivuxolimab in advanced cancers. Overall study: Males comprised 82.7% of the group, whose mean age was approximately 61 years (range roughly 20 to 85).

Regarding the study as a whole: At 0.1-3.0 mg/kg, partial responders had clonal expansion among the lowest observed. Averaged across samples, CD8+ T cells carried more expanded clones than CD4+ did.

Researchers took blood at baseline, on cycle 4 day 1, and on cycle 7 day 1. The table came from immunoSEQ multiplex PCR; TCRdb's copy has only in-frame clones and leaves some out. The data contain 61,000 or so clones, around 83% of them singletons. Concerning this clone: Its antigen is undetermined.

Looked up from germline, CDR1 is MNHNY and CDR2 is SVGAGI (reference sequence). This CDR3 is 12 amino acids long. Trimming shortened V by 2 bases and J by 5 bases, and 6 bases separated the two germline ends. This sequence was found in an adult with an advanced solid tumor such as melanoma, head and neck, liver or kidney cancer. The chain has TRBV6-6 and TRBJ2-5, with D unclear. This specimen consisted of CD4+ or CD8+ T cells sorted from blood, obtained in a trial of the OX40 agonist ivuxolimab. CDR3 amino acids: CASSYVGETQYF. Here the CDR3 DNA reads TGTGCCAGCAGTTACGTCGGGGAGACCCAGTACTTC.